The source of this T cell receptor (beta chain) is a study of T cells in Graves' hyperthyroidism and ophthalmopathy. RNA transcripts were the template for amplifying TCR beta CDR3 regions. HTBI primers were the set used in a first-round RT-PCR of the TCR CDR3. One entry per CDR3 protein results from TCRdb running MiXCR on the multiplex PCR reads. The table has hundreds of thousands of distinct CDR3 sequences, around 15% seen once. The germline CDR1 and CDR2 sequences are MNHNS and SASEGT. The CDR3 contains 15 residues. The ends lost 6 bases at V and 7 bases at J; junction bases unmatched: 10. The clonotype comes from a woman between 40 and 55 years old with Graves' hyperthyroidism. V and J are TRBV6-1 and TRBJ2-5; TRBD1 matches at 11 bases. The sample comprised blood. CDR3 loop: CASSPGTGGRRTQYF. DNA of the CDR3: TGTGCCAGCAGCCCCGGGACAGGGGGACGGAGGACCCAGTACTTC.